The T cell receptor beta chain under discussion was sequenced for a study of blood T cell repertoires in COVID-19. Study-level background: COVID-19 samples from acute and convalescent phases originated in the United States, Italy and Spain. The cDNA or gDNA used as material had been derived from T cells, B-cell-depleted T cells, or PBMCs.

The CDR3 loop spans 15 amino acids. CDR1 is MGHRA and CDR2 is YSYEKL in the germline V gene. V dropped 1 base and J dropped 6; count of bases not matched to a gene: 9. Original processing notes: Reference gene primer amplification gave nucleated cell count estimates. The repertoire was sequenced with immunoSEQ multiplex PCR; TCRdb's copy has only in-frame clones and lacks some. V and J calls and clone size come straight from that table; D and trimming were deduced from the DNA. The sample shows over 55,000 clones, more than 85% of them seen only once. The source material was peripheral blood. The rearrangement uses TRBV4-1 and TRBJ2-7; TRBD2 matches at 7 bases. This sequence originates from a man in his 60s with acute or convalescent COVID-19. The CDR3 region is CASSQGSRGGVEQYF. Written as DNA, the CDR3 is TGCGCCAGCAGCCAAGGGAGTCGGGGAGGGGTCGAGCAGTACTTC.